The clone carrying this T cell receptor beta chain occurred many times. This CDR3 spans 12 amino acids. The V and J ends lost 0 bases and 9 bases respectively, with 9 bases between them. Germline CDR1 reads LGHDT; CDR2 reads YNNKEL (reference sequence). This sample stems from a study of patients and donors after allogeneic stem cell transplantation. A single record per CDR3 protein comes from TCRdb applying MiXCR to the RT-PCR reads. Of almost 90,000 distinct CDR3 sequences listed, roughly 5.2% were seen once; the top ten hold 2% to 3%. This receptor was identified in a human donor who was either an allogeneic HSCT recipient or a stem cell or donor lymphocyte infusion donor (not recorded which). It is not recorded whose cells these are; they may come from a transplant donor. Sequencing input: blood, either unsorted or a sorted T cell fraction (not recorded which). This chain joins TRBV3-1 and TRBJ2-7, with D hard to call. The CDR3 DNA follows: TGTGCCAGCAGCCAAGATGTGGCTATGCAGTACTTC. It translates to CASSQDVAMQYF.